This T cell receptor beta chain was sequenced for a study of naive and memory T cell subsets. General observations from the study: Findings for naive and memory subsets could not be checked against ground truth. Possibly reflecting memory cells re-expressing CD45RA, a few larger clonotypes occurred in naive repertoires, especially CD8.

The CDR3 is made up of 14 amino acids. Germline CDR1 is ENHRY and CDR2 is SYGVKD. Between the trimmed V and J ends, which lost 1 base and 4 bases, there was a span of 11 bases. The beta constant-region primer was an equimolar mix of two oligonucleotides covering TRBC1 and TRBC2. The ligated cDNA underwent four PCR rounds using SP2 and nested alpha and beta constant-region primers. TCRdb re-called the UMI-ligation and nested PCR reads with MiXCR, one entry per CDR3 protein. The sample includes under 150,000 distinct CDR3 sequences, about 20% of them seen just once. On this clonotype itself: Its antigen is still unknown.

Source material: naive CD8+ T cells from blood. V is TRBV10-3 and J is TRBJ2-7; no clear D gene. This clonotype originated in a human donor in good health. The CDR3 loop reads CAISEFGRDYEQYF. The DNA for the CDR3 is TGTGCCATCAGTGAGTTTGGCCGAGATTACGAGCAGTACTTC.